A selection of T cell receptor beta chains follows, all from one sample in a study of cytomegalovirus exposure and HLA in healthy donors. Using immunoSEQ multiplex PCR, the repertoire was profiled, and TCRdb retains in-frame clones only, with some absent. The sample carries about 160,000 clones, around nine tenths recorded once. The sequenced material came from PBMCs. The receptor set was obtained from a woman aged 18-29 years in good health and CMV-seronegative. The CDR3 runs from the conserved cysteine through the conserved F or W. A D gene is named only where the DNA matches it firmly. Clone size is stated in some rows and not others, as once, few, many or a class when expanded.

D gene: TRBD2; clone size: -; V gene: TRBV4-1; J gene: TRBJ2-7; CDR3 DNA: TGCGCCAGCAGCCAAGTATTGCGGGGGGGCTACGAGCAGTACTTC; CDR3 protein: CASSQVLRGGYEQYF
D gene: TRBD1; clone size: -; V gene: TRBV9; J gene: TRBJ1-2; CDR3 DNA: TGTGCCAGCAGCGTAGGAGGGACAGGGTGGCACGAAAACTATGGCTACACCTTC; CDR3 protein: CASSVGGTGWHENYGYTF
D gene: TRBD1; clone size: -; V gene: TRBV19; J gene: TRBJ2-3; CDR3 DNA: TGTGCCAGTAGTGACACCGGGACAGGTCGAGATACGCAGTATTTT; CDR3 protein: CASSDTGTGRDTQYF
D gene: -; clone size: few; V gene: TRBV28; J gene: TRBJ2-3; CDR3 DNA: TGTGCCAGCAGATCCCGGGTTTCAGATACGCAGTATTTT; CDR3 protein: CASRSRVSDTQYF
D gene: TRBD1; clone size: -; V gene: TRBV5-4; J gene: TRBJ1-1; CDR3 DNA: TGTGCCAGCAGCATCCGGGACAGGGGGATAAACACTGAAGCTTTCTTT; CDR3 protein: CASSIRDRGINTEAFF
D gene: TRBD2; clone size: -; V gene: TRBV19; J gene: TRBJ2-3; CDR3 DNA: TGTGCCAGTAACTCACCTCTAGCGGTTAGCACAGATACGCAGTATTTT; CDR3 protein: CASNSPLAVSTDTQYF
D gene: TRBD1; clone size: -; V gene: TRBV28; J gene: TRBJ2-7; CDR3 DNA: TGTGCCAGCAGTTTAGGGACAGCCTACGAGCAGTACTTC; CDR3 protein: CASSLGTAYEQYF
D gene: -; clone size: -; V gene: TRBV5-4; J gene: TRBJ1-6; CDR3 DNA: TGTGCCAGCAGCTTGATGTTTGCGGGTGATTCACCCCTCCACTTT; CDR3 protein: CASSLMFAGDSPLHF
D gene: -; clone size: -; V gene: TRBV16; J gene: TRBJ1-5; CDR3 DNA: TGTGCCAGCAGCCCAAAGACAGGTTCTGTACCCCAGCATTTT; CDR3 protein: CASSPKTGSVPQHF
D gene: TRBD1; clone size: -; V gene: TRBV10-3; J gene: TRBJ2-2; CDR3 DNA: TGTGCCATCAGACCGACAGGGGGGCGAACCGGGGAGCTGTTTTTT; CDR3 protein: CAIRPTGGRTGELFF
D gene: TRBD2; clone size: -; V gene: TRBV5-1; J gene: TRBJ2-5; CDR3 DNA: TGCGCCAGCCGTCTTAGCGGGACGGCGGAAGAGACCCAGTACTTC; CDR3 protein: CASRLSGTAEETQYF
D gene: TRBD1; clone size: -; V gene: TRBV30; J gene: TRBJ2-1; CDR3 DNA: TGTGCCTGGGGCCCAGGACAGGGGAGACTTCACAATGAGCAGTTCTTC; CDR3 protein: CAWGPGQGRLHNEQFF
D gene: TRBD1; clone size: -; V gene: TRBV29-1; J gene: TRBJ1-2; CDR3 DNA: TGCAGCGTTCTTGACAGGGATGGAGTCTATGGCTACACCTTC; CDR3 protein: CSVLDRDGVYGYTF
D gene: -; clone size: -; V gene: TRBV5-6; J gene: TRBJ1-2; CDR3 DNA: TGTGCCAGCAGCTTTTGGTCGAGAACTATGGCTGGCTCCCACACCTTC; CDR3 protein: CASSFWSRTMAGSHTF
D gene: -; clone size: -; V gene: TRBV7-2; J gene: TRBJ1-2; CDR3 DNA: TGTGCCAGCAGCTTAGGAGGGAATAACTATGGCTACACCTTC; CDR3 protein: CASSLGGNNYGYTF
D gene: -; clone size: -; V gene: TRBV9; J gene: TRBJ1-1; CDR3 DNA: TGTGCCAGCAGCGTCGTATCGGGAAACACTGAAGCTTTCTTT; CDR3 protein: CASSVVSGNTEAFF
D gene: TRBD2; clone size: -; V gene: TRBV27; J gene: TRBJ2-1; CDR3 DNA: TGTGCCAGCAGTCTAGGGACTAGGCCCAATGAGCAGTTCTTC; CDR3 protein: CASSLGTRPNEQFF
D gene: TRBD1; clone size: -; V gene: TRBV6-6; J gene: TRBJ1-2; CDR3 DNA: TGTGCCAGCACCGACAGGGAAGCTAACTATGGCTACACCTTC; CDR3 protein: CASTDREANYGYTF
D gene: TRBD2; clone size: -; V gene: TRBV7-9; J gene: TRBJ2-5; CDR3 DNA: TGTGCCAGCAGCCTGATTGATAGCGGGGGGCAAGAGACCCAGTACTTC; CDR3 protein: CASSLIDSGGQETQYF
D gene: TRBD1; clone size: -; V gene: TRBV5-1; J gene: TRBJ1-2; CDR3 DNA: TGCGCCAGCAGCCAGGGACAGAACTATGGCTACACCTTC; CDR3 protein: CASSQGQNYGYTF